The rows below give T cell receptor beta chains drawn from one sample of a study. TCRdb re-called the 5' RACE reads through MiXCR, storing one row per CDR3 protein. The table lists approximately 58,000 distinct CDR3 sequences, 26% of them singletons, with 2% to 2.5% in the top ten. The specimen was tumor-infiltrating Tregs sorted from the breast tumor. The receptors here all came from a female donor with breast cancer. Both conserved end residues are part of each CDR3. D genes are given only for firm matches. Rows give clone size only sometimes, using once, few, many, or a class for an expanded clone.

J	D	size	V	DNA	CDR3
TRBJ2-6	.	.	TRBV6-2/TRBV6-3	TGTGCCAGCAATGATGGGGGGGCCAACGTCCTGACTTTC	CASNDGGANVLTF
TRBJ1-1	.	few	TRBV5-1	TGCGCCAGCAGCTTGGTAGAGGGGACTGAAGCTTTCTTT	CASSLVEGTEAFF
TRBJ1-2	TRBD1	.	TRBV6-1	TGTGCCAGCAGTGGTTCCGGGACAGGGAACTATGGCTACACCTTC	CASSGSGTGNYGYTF
TRBJ2-5	.	once	TRBV6-6	TGTGCCAGCAGTCGCGGGGGCCCCGAAGAGACCCAGTACTTC	CASSRGGPEETQYF
TRBJ2-7	.	.	TRBV10-2	TGCGCCAGCAGTCTTTTCCTGGGGAGAACATCTTACGAGCAGTACTTC	CASSLFLGRTSYEQYF
TRBJ2-3	.	.	TRBV2	TGTGCCAGCGATTACGCGGGATTTGATACGCAGTATTTT	CASDYAGFDTQYF
TRBJ2-1	.	.	TRBV6-5	TGTGCCAGCAGAGGGGCCCGTTACAATGAGCAGTTCTTC	CASRGARYNEQFF
TRBJ1-2	TRBD1	.	TRBV6-1	TGTGCCAGCAGTCATAGCCGGGGACAGAGCTATGGCTACACCTTC	CASSHSRGQSYGYTF
TRBJ1-1	.	.	TRBV20-1	TGCAGTGCTAGAGATCGCACGGCGAACACTGAAGCTTTCTTT	CSARDRTANTEAFF
TRBJ1-2	TRBD1	.	TRBV24-1	TGTGCCACCAGTATAGGGGGCCTTGGCTACACCTTC	CATSIGGLGYTF
TRBJ1-2	TRBD1	many	TRBV7-2	TGTGCCAGCAGCAAACTCGGACAGGCTGGCTACACCTTC	CASSKLGQAGYTF
TRBJ2-2	TRBD1	.	TRBV5-5	TGTGCCAGCAGCCTCGGGACAGTAACCGGGGAGCTGTTTTTT	CASSLGTVTGELFF
TRBJ1-2	.	.	TRBV6-1	TGTGCCAGCAGGAGGCAAGACGACTATGGCTACACCTTC	CASRRQDDYGYTF
TRBJ1-6	TRBD1	.	TRBV2	TGTACCAGCAGCGAAGAAACAGGGGGGCTCGCCCTCCACTTT	CTSSEETGGLALHF
TRBJ2-5	TRBD1	.	TRBV5-4	TGTGCCAGCAGCGTGGACAGGGAAGAGACCCAGTACTTC	CASSVDREETQYF
TRBJ1-1	.	.	TRBV9	TGTGCCAGCAGCGCACACAGGAACACAAAAGCTTTCTTT	CASSAHRNTKAFF
TRBJ2-5	.	.	TRBV5-1	TGCGCCAGCAGCTTCCAAGAGACCCAGTACTTC	CASSFQETQYF
TRBJ1-2	.	few	TRBV20-1	TGCAGTGCGGGGGGAGGGATAAAGGGCTACACCTTC	CSAGGGIKGYTF
TRBJ1-1	.	few	TRBV5-1	TGCGCCAGCAGCTTGGAGCCGACAGGCGGGGGGACTGAAGCTTTCTTT	CASSLEPTGGGTEAFF
TRBJ2-1	.	many	TRBV7-2	TGTGCCAGCAGCTTAGTCTGGGATGAGCAGTTCTTC	CASSLVWDEQFF
TRBJ2-3	TRBD2	many	TRBV5-4	TGTGCCAGCAGCTTAACTAGCGGGAGCACAGATACGCAGTATTTT	CASSLTSGSTDTQYF
TRBJ1-1	.	few	TRBV2	TGTGCCAGCAGTGAAGGGTTTCTGGCTTTCTTT	CASSEGFLAFF
TRBJ2-7	.	.	TRBV29-1	TGCAGCGTCCACCCTAGCTCCTACGAGCAGTACTTC	CSVHPSSYEQYF
TRBJ2-7	.	few	TRBV9	TGTGCCAGCAGCGTAGGTTGGGGGGGCGCCGGATACGAGCAGTACTTC	CASSVGWGGAGYEQYF
TRBJ1-1	.	few	TRBV6-1	TGTGCCAGCAGTGAAAGAGTTGGACAGGAAGCTTTCTTT	CASSERVGQEAFF
TRBJ2-3	.	.	TRBV10-3	TGTGCCATCAGTGCGGGACAAAGTACAGATACGCAGTATTTT	CAISAGQSTDTQYF
TRBJ2-1	TRBD1	few	TRBV4-3	TGCGCCAGCAGCCCTGGGACAGGGTCCTACAATGAGCAGTTCTTC	CASSPGTGSYNEQFF
TRBJ1-5	.	few	TRBV20-1	TGCAGTGCTAGCCGAAGGGAGGACTATAGCAATCAGCCCCAGCATTTT	CSASRREDYSNQPQHF
TRBJ2-2	.	.	TRBV12-3/TRBV12-4	TGTGCCAGCGGTTTTAGAAGCAGGCCGAACACCGGGGAGCTGTTTTTT	CASGFRSRPNTGELFF
TRBJ2-2	.	few	TRBV7-3	TGTGCCAGCAGCTTCGGGGGAGATCGCACCGGGGAGCTGTTTTTT	CASSFGGDRTGELFF
TRBJ2-3	TRBD2	.	TRBV7-9	TGTGCCAGCAGCTCCTTACTAGCGGGAGGCGGAGCAGATACGCAGTATTTT	CASSSLLAGGGADTQYF
TRBJ1-1	.	.	TRBV20-1	TGCAGTGCTACCACCGGGACAGAAGCTTTCTTT	CSATTGTEAFF
TRBJ1-2	.	.	TRBV21-1	TGTGCCAGCAGCAAAACCGCACAGATGTATGGCTACACCTTC	CASSKTAQMYGYTF
TRBJ2-1	TRBD2	.	TRBV4-2	TGTGCCAGCAGCCAAGATCTTGTCGCGGGAGTCCATTTGGGCAATGAGCAGTTCTTC	CASSQDLVAGVHLGNEQFF
TRBJ2-3	.	few	TRBV7-9	TGTGCCAGCGGAGGTCGGGGTGGAACAGATACGCAGTATTTT	CASGGRGGTDTQYF
TRBJ1-1	TRBD1	.	TRBV6-1	TGTGCCAGCCGAAGTGGGGGACAGATGAACACTGAAGCTTTCTTT	CASRSGGQMNTEAFF
TRBJ2-7	.	few	TRBV5-1	TGCGCCAGCATAAGCAGGGGCATCTACGAGCAGTACTTC	CASISRGIYEQYF
TRBJ2-2	TRBD1	.	TRBV7-3	TGTGCCAGCAGCTCGGGACAGCGAGCCACCGGGGAGCTGTTTTTT	CASSSGQRATGELFF
TRBJ2-1	TRBD2	few	TRBV11-3	TGTGCCAGCAGCTTAATAAGCGGGGGGCTCAATGAGCAGTTCTTC	CASSLISGGLNEQFF
TRBJ2-3	TRBD1	.	TRBV7-2	TGTGCCGGCAGCTCCGGACCAGGGGGCGCGGTAGATACGCAGTATTTT	CAGSSGPGGAVDTQYF
TRBJ1-1	TRBD1	many	TRBV25-1	TGTGCCAGCAGTGACCCAGGACAGGGTGGAACTGAAGCTTTCTTT	CASSDPGQGGTEAFF
TRBJ1-1	TRBD1	few	TRBV29-1	TGCAGCGTTGATTGGTCGTGGGACAGCCAAGCTTTCTTT	CSVDWSWDSQAFF
TRBJ2-5	TRBD2	.	TRBV12-3/TRBV12-4	TGTGCCAGCAGTTCAGGACTAGCGGCCAAAGAGACCCAGTACTTC	CASSSGLAAKETQYF
TRBJ1-2	.	few	TRBV4-2	TGTGCCAGCAGCCACATAAGGCAGGGAGGCTACACCTTC	CASSHIRQGGYTF
TRBJ2-5	.	few	TRBV7-2	TGTGCCAGCAGCTCATCGCGGGCAGGGGCCCTGGAGACCCAGTACTTC	CASSSSRAGALETQYF
TRBJ1-5	TRBD1	medium-sized	TRBV6-1	TGTGCCAGCAGCCGGACAGGGGCCGATGCCAATCAGCCCCAGCATTTT	CASSRTGADANQPQHF
TRBJ2-7	.	many	TRBV20-1	TGCAGTGCTGTCAAATGGCAGGGCGCCGGGGTCGAGCAGTACTTC	CSAVKWQGAGVEQYF
TRBJ2-6	TRBD1	few	TRBV7-2	TGTGCCAGCAGCTTACAGGGGGCGCTTCTTTCTGGGGCCAACGTCCTGACTTTC	CASSLQGALLSGANVLTF
TRBJ2-1	.	.	TRBV11-2	TGTGCCAGCAGCTCATCGGGACGGTACAATGAGCAGTTCTTC	CASSSSGRYNEQFF
TRBJ2-5	.	.	TRBV7-2	TGTGCCAGCAGCTTAGATGAGACCCAGTACTTC	CASSLDETQYF
TRBJ2-7	TRBD1	few	TRBV27	TGTGCCAGCTCGGACAGGGGCTACGAGCAGTACTTC	CASSDRGYEQYF
TRBJ1-1	.	.	TRBV4-3	TGCGCCAGCAGCCACAGAAAAGACAGTAACACTGAAGCTTTCTTT	CASSHRKDSNTEAFF
TRBJ2-2	.	.	TRBV7-2	TGTGCCAGCAGCAGCCAGACAGGAATTCGCACCGGGGAGCTGTTTTTT	CASSSQTGIRTGELFF
TRBJ1-5	.	many	TRBV6-1	TGTGCCACCTCAGGGTTAAGCAATCAGCCCCAGCATTTT	CATSGLSNQPQHF
TRBJ2-1	.	.	TRBV4-3	TGCGCCAGCAGCCACCGACACACCGGAAATGAGCAGTTCTTC	CASSHRHTGNEQFF